Reported below is one TCR beta chain. This clone's antigen is unknown. No base quality information exists; no much larger clone differs at one position. V loses 4 bases at its end and J loses 1 base; junction bases beyond the gene matches: 6. The CDR3, cysteine through phenylalanine, is 16 amino acids long. Only the CDR3 part of the read is kept: 48 bases, read in frame from the first base. The germline V gene encodes CDR1 LGHNT and CDR2 FRNRAP. Libraries were built with the immunoSEQ multiplex PCR assay. Held by TCRdb, this immuneACCESS table contains in-frame sequences only and omits some clones. Under half of the omission traces to an unresolved V gene where checked; the cause of the rest is unknown. The sample data list around 50,000 clones, and more than 70% of these were observed just once. The ten top clones hold roughly 1.6% of the sample. This sample was included in a study of control samples from healthy donors and cancer patients (dated by TCRdb to 2020 to 2022).

The sequencing input was PBMCs. The chain is assembled from TRBV12-5 and TRBJ2-1, with 8 middle bases fitting TRBD1. The TCR sequence derives from a man in his forties or fifties with colorectal cancer. The sequence in DNA is TGTGCTAGTGGTTCTTCGACAGGGGATTCCTACAATGAGCAGTTCTTC. Translation gives CASGSSTGDSYNEQFF.